This T cell receptor beta chain emerged from a study of OX40 agonist ivuxolimab in advanced cancers. Assay used: immunoSEQ multiplex PCR; TCRdb lists only in-frame clones, some missing. The table shows approximately 80,000 clones, with approximately 90% occurring only once. A note on this clone: The antigen is not known.

Study-wide points: Mean expanded clone counts were higher in CD8+ than CD4+ T cells.

The length of the CDR3 is 17 residues. V was pared by 0 bases and J by 7 bases, with 9 bases of the junction left unmatched. Per the germline V gene, CDR1 is SGDLS and CDR2 is YYNGEE. Blood samples were obtained at baseline, cycle 4 day 1, and cycle 7 day 1. The sequencing used CD4+ or CD8+ T cells sorted from blood, collected in a trial of the OX40 agonist ivuxolimab. The chain joins TRBV9 to TRBJ2-1, with TRBD2 matching over 11 bases. The TCR was taken from an adult with an advanced solid tumor such as melanoma, head and neck, liver or kidney cancer. CDR3: CASSVGTSGGIWNEQFF. CDR3 coding DNA: TGTGCCAGCAGCGTAGGTACTAGCGGGGGTATATGGAATGAGCAGTTCTTC.